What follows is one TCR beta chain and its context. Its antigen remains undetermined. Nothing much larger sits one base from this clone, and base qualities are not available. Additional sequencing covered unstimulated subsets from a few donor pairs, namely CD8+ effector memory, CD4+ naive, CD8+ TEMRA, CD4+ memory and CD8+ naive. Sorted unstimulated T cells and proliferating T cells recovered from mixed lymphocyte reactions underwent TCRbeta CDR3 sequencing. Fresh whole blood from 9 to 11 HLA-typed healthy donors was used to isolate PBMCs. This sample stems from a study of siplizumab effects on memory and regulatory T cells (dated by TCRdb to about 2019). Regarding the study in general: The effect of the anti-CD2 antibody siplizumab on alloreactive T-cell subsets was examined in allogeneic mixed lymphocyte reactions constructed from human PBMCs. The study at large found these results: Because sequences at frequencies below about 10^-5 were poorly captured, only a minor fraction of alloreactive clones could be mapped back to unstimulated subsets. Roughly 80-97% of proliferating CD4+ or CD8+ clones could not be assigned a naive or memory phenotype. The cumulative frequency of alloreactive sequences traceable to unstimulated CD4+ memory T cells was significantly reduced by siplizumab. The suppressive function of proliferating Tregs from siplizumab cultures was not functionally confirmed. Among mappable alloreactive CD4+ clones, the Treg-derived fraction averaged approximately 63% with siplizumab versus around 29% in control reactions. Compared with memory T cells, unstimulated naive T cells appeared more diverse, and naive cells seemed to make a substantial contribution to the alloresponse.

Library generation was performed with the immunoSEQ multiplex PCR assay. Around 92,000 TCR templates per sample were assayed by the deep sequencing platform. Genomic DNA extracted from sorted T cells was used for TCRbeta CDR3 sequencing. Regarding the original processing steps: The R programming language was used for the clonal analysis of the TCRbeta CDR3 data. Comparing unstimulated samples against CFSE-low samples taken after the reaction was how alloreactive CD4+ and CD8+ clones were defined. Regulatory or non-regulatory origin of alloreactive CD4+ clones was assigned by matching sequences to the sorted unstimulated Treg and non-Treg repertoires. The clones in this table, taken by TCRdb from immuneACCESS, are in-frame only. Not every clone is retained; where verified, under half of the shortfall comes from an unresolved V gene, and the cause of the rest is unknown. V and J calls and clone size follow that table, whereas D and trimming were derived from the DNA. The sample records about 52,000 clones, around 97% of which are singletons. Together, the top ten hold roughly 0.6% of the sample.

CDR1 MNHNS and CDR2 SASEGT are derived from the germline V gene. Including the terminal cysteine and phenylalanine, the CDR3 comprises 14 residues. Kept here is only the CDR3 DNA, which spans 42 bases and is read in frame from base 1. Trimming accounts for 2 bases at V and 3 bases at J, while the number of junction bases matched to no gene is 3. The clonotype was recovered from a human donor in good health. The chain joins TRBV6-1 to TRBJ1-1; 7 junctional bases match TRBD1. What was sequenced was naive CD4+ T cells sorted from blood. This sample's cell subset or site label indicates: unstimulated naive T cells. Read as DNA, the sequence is TGTGCCAGCAGTGAACACAGGGGCGACACTGAAGCTTTCTTT. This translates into CASSEHRGDTEAFF.